The next 30 T cell receptor beta chains were all read from a single sample in a study of CD8 T cells in ankylosing spondylitis. TCRdb reprocessed the 5' RACE reads via MiXCR and lists one record per CDR3 protein. The table includes roughly 200,000 distinct CDR3 sequences, 9.5% to 15% detected once. Sequenced: blood, either unsorted or a sorted T cell fraction (not recorded which). These receptor sequences come from a male donor with ankylosing spondylitis or in good health (not recorded which).

The gene calls are TRBV27 and TRBJ2-7, with D maybe TRBD1 (6 bases). This CDR3 is built from 14 residues. The germline V and J ends were trimmed by 3 bases and 7 bases, with 16 bases remaining between them. Germline CDR1 is MNHEY and CDR2 is SMNVEV (reference sequence). CDR3 sequence reads: CASSFGTTTGEQYF. The CDR3 coding sequence is TGTGCCAGCAGTTTCGGGACAACCACAGGAGAGCAGTACTTC.

This clonotype was seen ten or more times. The chain links TRBV29-1 to TRBJ2-3; D is ambiguous. The germline V and J ends were trimmed by 6 bases and 10 bases, with 17 bases remaining between them. Germline-derived CDR1 and CDR2 are SQVTM and ANQGSEA. The CDR3 contains 12 residues. CDR3 nucleotide sequence: TGCAGCGTGGTTGACGAGGCCGCCCCGCAGTATTTT. Residues: CSVVDEAAPQYF.

The sample holds many counts of this clonotype. The V gene is TRBV7-8, the J gene TRBJ1-2; D unclear. The CDR3 spans 12 residues. Between the trimmed V and J ends, which lost 1 base and 5 bases, there was a span of 5 bases. CDR1 is SGHVS, CDR2 FQNEAQ, per germline. The CDR3 loop is CASSLEEYGYTF. The CDR3, as DNA: TGTGCCAGCAGCTTAGAGGAATATGGCTACACCTTC.

This chain links TRBV27 with TRBJ1-1, with D uncertain. CDR1 and CDR2 (germline): MNHEY, SMNVEV (reference sequence). There are 13 residues in the CDR3. Trimming shortened V by 0 bases and J by 4 bases, and 6 bases separated the two germline ends. The CDR3 DNA sequence: TGTGCCAGCAGTTTATCCGACGGCACTGAAGCTTTCTTT. Translated, it gives CASSLSDGTEAFF.

This clonotype has more than one count but fewer than ten. The V and J genes are TRBV5-6 and TRBJ2-5, with 10 positions matching TRBD2. The J segment lost 5 bases and the V segment lost 5 bases, leaving 9 bases of the junction unmatched. The CDR3 has 15 residues. Germline V gives CDR1 SGHDT, CDR2 YYEEEE. For the CDR3, the DNA is TGTGCCAGCAGACAGAGCGGGGGGGCCTGGGAGACCCAGTACTTC. As protein: CASRQSGGAWETQYF.

The V call is TRBV7-9, the J call TRBJ2-3, with D uncertain. Trimming stripped 5 bases from V and 2 bases from J, with 11 bases between. Germline values: CDR1 SEHNR, CDR2 FQNEAQ (reference sequence). The CDR3 length is 14 residues. In DNA form, the CDR3 reads TGTGCCAGCAGCCACACCGACTTCACAGATACGCAGTATTTT. It specifies CASSHTDFTDTQYF.

This clonotype was recorded a few times. This rearrangement joins TRBV3-1 to TRBJ2-1, with 8 bases aligning to TRBD2. Unmatched junction bases numbered 6, after V lost 1 base and J lost 7 bases. CDR1 and CDR2 from the germline V gene are LGHDT and YNNKEL (reference sequence). The CDR3 extends over 15 amino acids. The CDR3 coding sequence is TGTGCCAGCAGCCAAGGACCGGGAGGGCGAAATGAGCAGTTCTTC. This codes for CASSQGPGGRNEQFF.

This sequence joins TRBV30 and TRBJ2-1; D uncertain. Germline V gene lookup returns CDR1 GTSNPN and CDR2 SVGIG (reference sequence). This CDR3 spans 12 amino acids. Trimming left V 2 bases short and J 6 bases short, with 8 bases between. The CDR3 DNA is TGTGCCTGGAGTACCGAGCTCAATGAGCAGTTCTTC. It yields the protein CAWSTELNEQFF.

This chain joins TRBV2 and TRBJ1-1, with D perhaps TRBD1 (5 bases). CDR3 length: 15 residues. V lost 6 bases to trimming and J lost 1 base, with 15 bases between them. In germline, CDR1 is SNHLY, CDR2 FYNNEI. The CDR3 loop is CASRDPRGGNTEAFF. The CDR3 bases are TGTGCCAGCAGGGACCCTAGGGGCGGGAACACTGAAGCTTTCTTT.

The V call is TRBV3-1, the J call TRBJ2-5, with D unresolved. Trimming shortened V by 1 base and J by 3 bases, and 6 bases separated the two germline ends. This CDR3 has 13 residues. Germline-derived CDR1 and CDR2 are LGHDT and YNNKEL (reference sequence). Here the CDR3 reads CASSQVAKETQYF. The CDR3 DNA is TGTGCCAGCAGCCAAGTGGCAAAAGAGACCCAGTACTTC.

This clonotype came up a few times. The chain is built from TRBV6-1 and TRBJ2-1, with 7 bases fitting TRBD1. The CDR3 totals 14 residues. The germline CDR1 and CDR2 sequences are MNHNS and SASEGT. The V gene end was trimmed by 6 bases and the J gene end by 5 bases; junction bases not matched to a gene: 7. The DNA of the CDR3 is TGTGCCAGCAGCCGACAGGGATCTCACAATGAGCAGTTCTTC. Its protein product is CASSRQGSHNEQFF.

The chain joins TRBV15 to TRBJ1-1, with D uncertain. The CDR3 covers 14 residues. The germline V gene encodes CDR1 LNHNV and CDR2 YYDKDF (reference sequence). Trimming stripped 0 bases from V and 0 bases from J, with 5 bases between. CDR3: CATSRDYMNTEAFF. The CDR3 DNA is TGTGCCACCAGCAGAGATTACATGAACACTGAAGCTTTCTTT.

The sample holds many counts of this clonotype. The V and J genes are TRBV5-6 and TRBJ2-1; D remains unclear. The CDR3 contains 15 residues. With 6 bases removed from V and 1 base from J, the gap between germline ends came to 14 bases. Germline-derived CDR1 and CDR2 are SGHDT and YYEEEE. CDR3 sequence: CASTLGVVSYNEQFF. CDR3 bases: TGTGCCAGCACTCTAGGCGTGGTGTCCTACAATGAGCAGTTCTTC. Full variable domain (outside the CDR3, taken from reference TRBV5-6 and TRBJ2-1): DAGVTQSPTHLIKTRGQQVTLRCSPKSGHDTVSWYQQALGQGPQFIFQYYEEEERQRGNFPDRFSGHQFPNYSSELNVNALLLGDSALYLCASTLGVVSYNEQFFGPGTRLTVL.

The V and J genes are TRBV7-6 and TRBJ1-4, with D maybe TRBD1 (5 bases). V was pared by 5 bases and J by 5 bases, with 12 bases between. Germline V gene sequence: CDR1 SGHVS, CDR2 FNYEAQ. The CDR3 extends over 14 amino acids. In nucleotides, the CDR3 is TGTGCCAGCAGCCCATTCCGGGGCAATGAAAAACTGTTTTTT. Translation gives CASSPFRGNEKLFF.

The V and J genes are TRBV7-2 and TRBJ2-5, with D tentatively TRBD2 (6 bases). Trimming took off 2 bases at V and 10 bases at J, with 17 bases between the two ends. The CDR3 extends over 14 amino acids. Germline V gives CDR1 SGHTA, CDR2 FQGNSA. The CDR3 sequence is CASSLTPSPEGQYF. In DNA, the CDR3 is TGTGCCAGCAGCTTAACACCGTCTCCGGAGGGCCAGTACTTC.

The chain joins TRBV12-3 or TRBV12-4 to TRBJ2-7; no definite D call. CDR3 length: 15 amino acids. The V end was cut by 2 bases, the J end by 2 bases, with 13 bases between. The CDR3 reads CASSLRAGGPYEQYF. CDR3 DNA: TGTGCCAGCAGTTTAAGGGCAGGTGGCCCCTACGAGCAGTACTTC.

This clonotype was counted a few times. V is TRBV13 and J is TRBJ2-3; 14 bases align to TRBD2. V shed 5 bases, J shed 2 bases, and the junction held 6 bases outside the gene matches. Germline V gives CDR1 PRHDT, CDR2 FYEKMQ (reference sequence). The CDR3 spans 17 residues. CDR3 region: CASSPGTSGGLTDTQYF. CDR3 coding DNA: TGTGCCAGCAGCCCCGGGACTAGCGGGGGCCTCACAGATACGCAGTATTTT. Full variable domain (remainder filled in from reference TRBV13 and TRBJ2-3): AAGVIQSPRHLIKEKRETATLKCYPIPRHDTVYWYQQGPGQDPQFLISFYEKMQSDKGSIPDRFSAQQFSDYHSELNMSSLELGDSALYFCASSPGTSGGLTDTQYFGPGTRLTVL.

This clonotype has more than one count but fewer than ten. This chain joins TRBV7-9 and TRBJ2-2; D gene unclear. The germline gives CDR1 SEHNR, CDR2 FQNEAQ (reference sequence). With 3 bases removed from V and 0 bases from J, the gap between germline ends came to 8 bases. The CDR3 covers 15 residues. The CDR3 spells CASSLNPPNTGELFF. CDR3 in DNA: TGTGCCAGCAGCTTGAACCCCCCGAACACCGGGGAGCTGTTTTTT.

This clonotype appeared a few times. V gene TRBV11-2 combines with J gene TRBJ1-3, with D perhaps matching TRBD1 (6 bases). The CDR3 extends over 13 amino acids. The V end was cut by 5 bases, the J end by 4 bases, with 9 bases between. Germline CDR1 is SGHAT and CDR2 is FQNNGV. CDR3 nucleotide sequence: TGTGCCAGCAGCCTGGGACAAGGAAACACCATATATTTT. This translates into CASSLGQGNTIYF.

This clonotype was counted ten times or more. The chain is built from TRBV5-1 and TRBJ2-1; possibly TRBD1 or TRBD2 for D (5 bases each). Germline assignment: CDR1 SGHRS and CDR2 YFSETQ. The CDR3 contains 13 residues. V lost 0 bases and J 7 bases, leaving 8 bases between the germline ends. In DNA, the CDR3 is TGCGCCAGCAGCTTGGGGGACGGAAATGAGCAGTTCTTC. Its protein product is CASSLGDGNEQFF.

The rearrangement links TRBV3-1 to TRBJ2-2, with 11 nucleotides matching TRBD1. The CDR3 runs 17 residues. V dropped 8 bases and J dropped 7; count of bases not matched to a gene: 15. Germline V gene data show CDR1 as LGHDT and CDR2 as YNNKEL (reference sequence). CDR3 DNA sequence: TGTGCCAGCTCCAAAGATATCGGACAGGGGGCGGGCGGGGAGCTGTTTTTT. This sequence encodes CASSKDIGQGAGGELFF.

This clonotype has more than one count but fewer than ten. The chain carries TRBV27 and TRBJ2-1; D gene uncertain. CDR3 length: 18 residues. V dropped 2 bases and J dropped 0 bases, with 17 bases sitting between them. The V gene's germline CDR1 is MNHEY and CDR2 SMNVEV (reference sequence). The CDR3 nucleotides are TGTGCCAGCAGTTTACTACTGATCGCCCTAAGCTCCTACAATGAGCAGTTCTTC. It specifies CASSLLLIALSSYNEQFF.

The CDR3 loop is CASANSGTDTQYF. CDR3 DNA sequence: TGCGCCAGCGCGAATAGCGGCACAGATACGCAGTATTTT. The chain uses TRBV10-2 and TRBJ2-3; tentative D call: TRBD2 (5 bases). V lost 8 bases, J lost 1 base, and 10 bases lay in between. The length of the CDR3 is 13 residues. The V gene's germline CDR1 is WSHSY and CDR2 SAAADI.

V and J are TRBV19 and TRBJ1-1, with 8 bases identical to TRBD1. CDR3 length equals 15 residues. With 6 bases clipped from V and 2 bases from J, the junction kept 8 bases outside the gene matches. CDR1 and CDR2 (germline): LNHDA, SQIVND (reference sequence). CDR3 in amino acids: CASSPAGGGNTEAFF. CDR3 in DNA: TGTGCCAGTAGCCCCGCAGGGGGCGGAAACACTGAAGCTTTCTTT.

This clonotype appeared a few times. This chain uses TRBV10-1 with TRBJ2-7; D call uncertain. Trimming cost V 0 bases and J 0 bases, with 6 bases left between them. Germline V gene data show CDR1 as WNHNN and CDR2 as SYGVQD (reference sequence). This CDR3 is built from 14 residues. CDR3 protein: CASSESLSSYEQYF. DNA of the CDR3: TGCGCCAGCAGTGAGTCGTTGAGCTCCTACGAGCAGTACTTC.

J is TRBJ1-1 and V is TRBV5-5; 8 bases map to TRBD1. With V trimmed by 4 bases and J by 5 bases, 7 bases remained unmatched. The V gene's germline CDR1 is SGHKS and CDR2 YYEKEE (reference sequence). The CDR3 length is 14 residues. The CDR3 bases are TGTGCCAGCAGCATCAGGGACAGGACAACTGAAGCTTTCTTT. Protein product: CASSIRDRTTEAFF.

This clonotype was observed a few times. The chain uses TRBV14 and TRBJ1-3; no definite D call. V lost 0 bases and J 0 bases, leaving 6 bases between the germline ends. CDR1 is SGHDN, CDR2 FVKESK, per germline. This CDR3 has 15 amino acids. CDR3: CASSQDLTSGNTIYF. The CDR3 DNA sequence: TGTGCCAGCAGCCAAGATCTGACCTCTGGAAACACCATATATTTT. The whole variable domain, filled in from reference TRBV14 and TRBJ1-3, reads EAGVTQFPSHSVIEKGQTVTLRCDPISGHDNLYWYRRVMGKEIKFLLHFVKESKQDESGMPNNRFLAERTGGTYSTLKVQPAELEDSGVYFCASSQDLTSGNTIYFGEGSWLTVV.

The chain joins TRBV5-1 to TRBJ2-7, with TRBD2 identical over 8 bases. The trim removed 4 bases at V and 6 bases at J, leaving 9 bases unmatched. The CDR3 consists of 14 residues. Per the germline V gene, CDR1 is SGHRS and CDR2 is YFSETQ. CDR3 in DNA: TGCGCCAGCAGCGGGGGGACTAGTCTTGCCGAGCAGTACTTC. Translated: CASSGGTSLAEQYF.

This clonotype was counted a few times. The genes are TRBV13 and TRBJ2-1; TRBD2 aligns across 8 bases. Trimming removed 0 bases from V and 9 bases from J; junction bases left unmatched: 7. Germline V gene lookup returns CDR1 PRHDT and CDR2 FYEKMQ (reference sequence). The length of the CDR3 is 15 residues. CDR3 sequence (DNA): TGTGCCAGCAGCTTAGGTAGCGGGGCCACGAGTGAGCAGTTCTTC. Encoded protein: CASSLGSGATSEQFF.

This clonotype has a count of ten or more. The chain couples TRBV4-1 to TRBJ2-1, with D perhaps being TRBD1 or TRBD2 (7 bases each). The CDR3 totals 16 residues. With 7 bases removed from V and 3 bases from J, the gap between germline ends came to 19 bases. Germline values: CDR1 MGHRA, CDR2 YSYEKL. Here the CDR3 reads CASTQGEGDYYNEQFF. CDR3 in DNA: TGCGCCAGCACCCAGGGGGAGGGCGACTACTACAATGAGCAGTTCTTC.